Following are 9 T cell receptor beta chains from one sample sequenced in a study of T cell responses to AZD1222 COVID-19 vaccine (dated by TCRdb to the early 2020s). The intended sense of this specimen's time point label: about 28 days (+/-7) after the second vaccine dose. Libraries were made using the immunoSEQ multiplex PCR assay. In its TCRdb copy, this immuneACCESS table keeps in-frame sequences only and misses some clones. Where compared with another copy, unresolved V genes explain less than half of these, and the others have no known cause. The sample contains tens of thousands of clones, around 85% of them found a single time. The ten largest make up around a tenth of the sample. The source was peripheral blood, collected 28 days after the second AZD1222 dose. Receptors originate from an adult who received the AZD1222 COVID-19 vaccine.

The chain is built from TRBV19 and TRBJ2-2, with unresolved D. The CDR3 extends over 15 amino acids. Per the germline V gene, CDR1 is LNHDA and CDR2 is SQIVND (reference sequence). Trimming cost V 9 bases and J 4 bases, with 18 bases left between them. The CDR3 nucleotides read TGTGCCAGAGCCGTTCTGACGGACCGCACCGGGGAGCTGTTTTTT. Residues: CARAVLTDRTGELFF.

The chain joins TRBV6-5 to TRBJ2-7, with D uncertain. The CDR3 loop spans 16 amino acids. V was clipped by 2 bases and J by 0 bases, with 14 bases between them. Germline CDR1 and CDR2: MNHEY and SVGAGI. CDR3 bases: TGTGCCAGCAGTTACCCGGCTACTTCAAACTCCTACGAGCAGTACTTC. Residues: CASSYPATSNSYEQYF.

The rearrangement uses TRBV5-6 and TRBJ1-4, with TRBD1 identical over 9 bases. V lost 2 bases and J lost 7; bases outside the gene matches: 15. Per germline, CDR1 SGHDT and CDR2 YYEEEE. The CDR3 spans 18 residues. DNA for the CDR3: TGTGCCAGCAGCTTTTTCGGACAGGGGCTAGATATCGGTGAAAAACTGTTTTTT. Protein product: CASSFFGQGLDIGEKLFF. Full variable domain (outside the CDR3, taken from reference TRBV5-6 and TRBJ1-4): DAGVTQSPTHLIKTRGQQVTLRCSPKSGHDTVSWYQQALGQGPQFIFQYYEEEERQRGNFPDRFSGHQFPNYSSELNVNALLLGDSALYLCASSFFGQGLDIGEKLFFGSGTQLSVL.

The chain has TRBV2 and TRBJ2-7, with TRBD1 matching 7 bases. The CDR3 has 18 residues. The germline CDR1 and CDR2 sequences are SNHLY and FYNNEI. V trimming: 6 bases; J trimming: 0 bases; junction bases outside the gene matches: 17. The CDR3 DNA reads TGTGCCAGCAGGGCCGGGACAGAGAAAGACGGGGCCTCCTACGAGCAGTACTTC. This translates into CASRAGTEKDGASYEQYF.

This clone is a singleton in its sample. The chain uses TRBV4-3 and TRBJ1-1, with D unclear. CDR3 length: 12 amino acids. Trimming left V 1 base short and J 6 bases short, with 6 bases between. CDR1 and CDR2 (germline): LGHNA, YSLEER. The CDR3 coding sequence is TGCGCCAGCAGCCAAGGCGGGGCTGAAGCTTTCTTT. Translation gives CASSQGGAEAFF.

The chain carries TRBV4-2 and TRBJ2-7; D ambiguous. The CDR3 covers 15 residues. Trimming took off 1 base at V and 0 bases at J, with 10 bases between the two ends. From germline, CDR1 is LGHNA and CDR2 YNFKEQ. CDR3 bases: TGTGCCAGCAGCCAAGGGACCCTCACCTCCTACGAGCAGTACTTC. Protein: CASSQGTLTSYEQYF.

This chain uses TRBV9 with TRBJ1-3; 9 nucleotides align to TRBD1. Losses at the gene ends were 4 bases for V and 1 base for J; bases not matched to a gene: 12. From germline, CDR1 is SGDLS and CDR2 YYNGEE. CDR3 length equals 18 residues. The CDR3 sequence: CASSFNAQGALSGNTIYF. The CDR3 coding sequence is TGTGCCAGCAGCTTCAACGCACAGGGGGCGCTTTCTGGAAACACCATATATTTT.

This chain connects TRBV6-2 or TRBV6-3 to TRBJ2-2; D gene uncertain. Germline CDR1 reads MNHEY; CDR2 reads SVGEGT. This CDR3 contains 13 residues. Between the trimmed V and J ends, which lost 2 bases and 7 bases, there was a span of 8 bases. CDR3: CASSYNPSGELFF. In DNA form, the CDR3 reads TGTGCCAGCAGTTACAATCCCAGCGGGGAGCTGTTTTTT.

The V and J genes are TRBV24-1 and TRBJ1-2, with D uncertain. This CDR3 spans 16 amino acids. Germline V gene sequence: CDR1 KGHDR, CDR2 SFDVKD. V lost 9 bases and J lost 2, with 21 bases in between. DNA of the CDR3: TGTGCCACCGGCCAACCCGACAAGAATATGAACTATGGCTACACCTTC. This translates into CATGQPDKNMNYGYTF.